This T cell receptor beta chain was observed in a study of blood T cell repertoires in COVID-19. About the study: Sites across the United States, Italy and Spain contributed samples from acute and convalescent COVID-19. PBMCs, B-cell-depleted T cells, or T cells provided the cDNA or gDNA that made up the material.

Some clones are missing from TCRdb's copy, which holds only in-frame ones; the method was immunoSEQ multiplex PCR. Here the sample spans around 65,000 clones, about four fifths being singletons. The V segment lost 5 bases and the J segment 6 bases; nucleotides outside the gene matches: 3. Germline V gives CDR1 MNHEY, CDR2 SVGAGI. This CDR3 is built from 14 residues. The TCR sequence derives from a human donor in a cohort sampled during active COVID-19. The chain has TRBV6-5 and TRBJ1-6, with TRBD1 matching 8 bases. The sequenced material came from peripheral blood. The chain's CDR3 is CASSRQGTNSPLHF. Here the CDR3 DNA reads TGTGCCAGCAGTCGACAGGGGACTAATTCACCCCTCCACTTT.